The 30 T cell receptor beta chains listed next were all sequenced from one sample in a study of long-term antiretroviral therapy in people with HIV. Version v3.0 of the immunoSEQ assay was performed at survey level. Sequencing was performed with immunoSEQ multiplex PCR; in TCRdb, only in-frame clones are kept and a portion is missing. Among 20,000 to 25,000 clones listed, more than 85% were seen once. The material was unsorted PBMCs, obtained 4.4 years after starting antiretroviral therapy. These receptors were obtained from a woman in her forties or fifties with HIV.

V gene TRBV5-4 combines with J gene TRBJ1-4, with 7 bases matching TRBD1. CDR3 size: 15 residues. CDR1 is SGHNT and CDR2 is YYREEE in the germline V gene (reference sequence). With 4 bases clipped from V and 8 bases from J, the junction kept 11 bases outside the gene matches. The CDR3: CASSGGMQGDEKLFF. As DNA, the CDR3 is TGTGCCAGCAGCGGGGGCATGCAGGGGGACGAAAAACTGTTTTTT.

This chain connects TRBV19 to TRBJ1-2, with D unresolved. Germline lookup yields CDR1 LNHDA and CDR2 SQIVND (reference sequence). V lost 3 bases and J 2 bases, leaving 10 bases between the germline ends. The CDR3 has 14 residues. CDR3 DNA: TGTGCCAGTAGTATTCTTTACAGAAACTATGGCTACACCTTC. Translating it yields CASSILYRNYGYTF.

The chain links TRBV6-6 to TRBJ1-1, with 9 bases aligning to TRBD1. CDR3 size: 14 residues. The trim removed 2 bases at V and 7 bases at J, leaving 5 bases unmatched. Germline V gene lookup returns CDR1 MNHNY and CDR2 SVGAGI (reference sequence). CDR3 sequence (DNA): TGTGCCAGCAGTTACGGGACAGGGCAGGTTGAAGCTTTCTTT. It codes for CASSYGTGQVEAFF.

The chain uses TRBV7-9 and TRBJ2-5, with TRBD1 identical over 7 bases. Germline V lookup: CDR1 SEHNR, CDR2 FQNEAQ (reference sequence). V lost 7 bases and J lost 2; bases outside the gene matches: 1. The CDR3 length is 12 residues. The CDR3 protein is CASKGAQETQYF. In nucleotides, the CDR3 is TGTGCCAGCAAGGGGGCTCAAGAGACCCAGTACTTC.

The V and J genes are TRBV5-1 and TRBJ2-3; 9 bases are a match to TRBD1. The V segment lost 0 bases and the J segment 3 bases; nucleotides outside the gene matches: 2. The V gene's germline CDR1 is SGHRS and CDR2 YFSETQ. This CDR3 is built from 15 residues. The CDR3 region is CASSLGTGVTDTQYF. The DNA of the CDR3 is TGCGCCAGCAGCTTGGGGACAGGGGTAACAGATACGCAGTATTTT. Complete variable domain (other parts from reference TRBV5-1 and TRBJ2-3): KAGVTQTPRYLIKTRGQQVTLSCSPISGHRSVSWYQQTPGQGLQFLFEYFSETQRNKGNFPGRFSGRQFSNSRSEMNVSTLELGDSALYLCASSLGTGVTDTQYFGPGTRLTVL.

This chain connects TRBV15 to TRBJ2-3, with D uncertain. V lost 6 bases and J 0 bases, leaving 1 base between the germline ends. The CDR3 has 11 amino acids. Germline CDR1 is LNHNV and CDR2 is YYDKDF (reference sequence). The chain's CDR3 is CATRSTDTQYF. Here the CDR3 DNA reads TGTGCCACCAGGAGCACAGATACGCAGTATTTT.

The chain employs TRBV6-5 and TRBJ2-3, with a weak D call TRBD1 (5 bases). V was trimmed by 5 bases and J by 1 base, leaving 10 bases between them. The germline V gene has CDR1 MNHEY and CDR2 SVGAGI. The CDR3 spans 14 residues. The CDR3 region has the DNA TGTGCCAGCAGTGGGGCGGTGGGCACAGATACGCAGTATTTT. Translating it yields CASSGAVGTDTQYF.

This clone was observed a single time. This rearrangement joins TRBV5-1 to TRBJ2-2; a possible D gene is TRBD2 (5 bases). The CDR3 runs to 15 residues. Per germline, CDR1 SGHRS and CDR2 YFSETQ. V was cut by 5 bases and J by 2 bases, with 13 bases left in between. The CDR3 DNA reads as TGCGCCAGCAGGCGGGCCCACTTAAACACCGGGGAGCTGTTTTTT. It codes for CASRRAHLNTGELFF. The entire variable domain, with the rest obtained from reference TRBV5-1 and TRBJ2-2, is as follows: KAGVTQTPRYLIKTRGQQVTLSCSPISGHRSVSWYQQTPGQGLQFLFEYFSETQRNKGNFPGRFSGRQFSNSRSEMNVSTLELGDSALYLCASRRAHLNTGELFFGEGSRLTVL.

The rearrangement links TRBV9 to TRBJ2-2; D is undetermined. This CDR3 has 14 amino acids. Deletions cut 4 bases from V and 5 bases from J, with 12 bases between. Germline V lookup: CDR1 SGDLS, CDR2 YYNGEE. The CDR3 region is CASSSLPGTGELFF. The CDR3 coding sequence is TGTGCCAGCAGCTCCCTACCGGGTACCGGGGAGCTGTTTTTT.

The chain uses TRBV2 and TRBJ1-4, with unresolved D. This CDR3 spans 15 amino acids. The germline CDR1 and CDR2 sequences are SNHLY and FYNNEI. V gave up 0 bases and J gave up 11 bases, with 16 bases separating them. CDR3 sequence reads: CASSEATSNVGKLFF. CDR3 nucleotides: TGTGCCAGCAGTGAAGCCACATCCAACGTGGGGAAACTGTTTTTT.

Regarding this clone: The same CDR3 arises from other DNA sequences in this sample as well. This chain joins TRBV18 and TRBJ1-5; 8 bases agree with TRBD1. After removal of 3 bases from V and 2 bases from J, the junction contained 3 bases not matched to a gene. Looked up from germline, CDR1 is KGHSH and CDR2 is LQKENI. This CDR3 contains 15 residues. The DNA for the CDR3 is TGTGCCAGCTCACCCGACAGGGGAGGCAATCAGCCCCAGCATTTT. This translates into CASSPDRGGNQPQHF.

The chain combines TRBV4-3 with TRBJ2-7, with a weak D call TRBD2 (5 bases). In germline, CDR1 is LGHNA, CDR2 YSLEER. The CDR3 is 15 amino acids. Trimming took off 5 bases at V and 0 bases at J, with 14 bases between the two ends. The CDR3 DNA follows: TGCGCCAGCAGCGCAAGATTTAGCGTCTCCTACGAGCAGTACTTC. This gives the protein CASSARFSVSYEQYF.

This chain links TRBV6-5 with TRBJ2-6; D is uncertain. The germline V gene encodes CDR1 MNHEY and CDR2 SVGAGI. The CDR3 runs 15 residues. V was shortened by 5 bases and J by 5 bases, with 13 bases between the two germline ends. CDR3 sequence (DNA): TGTGCCAGCAGTCGCGACGATTCATGGGCCAACGTCCTGACTTTC. Its translation: CASSRDDSWANVLTF.

V usage is TRBV7-3 and J usage is TRBJ1-3; no clear D gene. V was shortened by 0 bases and J by 2 bases, with 5 bases between the two germline ends. Germline V gives CDR1 SGHTA, CDR2 FQGTGA. There are 14 residues in the CDR3. CDR3 DNA sequence: TGTGCCAGCAGCTTAACAGGGACTGGAAACACCATATATTTT. Its translation is CASSLTGTGNTIYF.

V usage is TRBV6-5 and J usage is TRBJ1-2; 9 bases map to TRBD1. Germline CDR1 and CDR2: MNHEY and SVGAGI. V lost 7 bases to trimming and J lost 4 bases; unmatched junction nucleotides: 4. CDR3 size: 13 residues. For the CDR3, the DNA is TGTGCCAGCACACAACAGGGGGCCTATGGCTACACCTTC. It encodes CASTQQGAYGYTF.

This clone was found once. The chain recombines TRBV18 with TRBJ1-5; a possible D gene is TRBD1 (6 bases). Per the germline V gene, CDR1 is KGHSH and CDR2 is LQKENI. The CDR3 sequence is 15 residues long. Trimming took 3 bases from V and 5 from J, leaving 14 bases between them. CDR3 region: CASSPPGAGDQPQHF. Written as DNA, the CDR3 is TGTGCCAGCTCACCCCCCGGGGCAGGGGATCAGCCCCAGCATTTT.

The rearrangement links TRBV29-1 to TRBJ2-5; TRBD1 aligns across 10 bases. CDR3 length: 14 residues. CDR1 and CDR2 from the germline V gene are SQVTM and ANQGSEA. V dropped 4 bases and J dropped 6; count of bases not matched to a gene: 8. CDR3 protein: CSVGRDRGGKTQYF. In DNA form, the CDR3 reads TGCAGCGTTGGCCGGGACAGGGGAGGAAAGACCCAGTACTTC.

The gene calls are TRBV19 and TRBJ2-1, with 7 bases lining up with TRBD2. J lost 12 bases, V lost 5 bases, and 7 bases had no gene match. Germline CDR1 is LNHDA and CDR2 is SQIVND (reference sequence). CDR3 size: 12 residues. CDR3 protein: CASSPGLVGQFF. The CDR3 DNA sequence: TGTGCCAGTAGTCCAGGACTAGTCGGGCAGTTCTTC.

V and J are TRBV19 and TRBJ2-1; D is undetermined. The length of the CDR3 is 12 residues. V was trimmed by 9 bases and J by 6 bases, leaving 12 bases between them. CDR1 is LNHDA, CDR2 SQIVND, per germline (reference sequence). The CDR3 coding sequence is TGTGCCAGCCAGAGGCTGGGCAATGAGCAGTTCTTC. Encoded protein: CASQRLGNEQFF.

This sequence joins TRBV16 and TRBJ1-2, with D perhaps TRBD1 (6 bases). The V end lost 4 bases, the J end lost 6 bases, and 12 bases lay between the germline ends. CDR1 is KGHSY and CDR2 is FQNENV in the germline V gene. The CDR3 loop spans 13 amino acids. The CDR3 sequence: CASSLQGSDGYTF. Written as DNA, the CDR3 is TGTGCCAGCAGCCTACAGGGATCTGATGGCTACACCTTC.

The chain employs TRBV7-2 and TRBJ2-7, with TRBD1 identical over 7 bases. Germline assignment: CDR1 SGHTA and CDR2 FQGNSA. V lost 4 bases to trimming and J lost 3 bases; unmatched junction nucleotides: 18. The CDR3 loop spans 18 amino acids. The DNA of the CDR3 is TGTGCCAGCAGCTCCTTGGTTTCCCCGGGACAGTTAAGCTACGAGCAGTACTTC. This translates into CASSSLVSPGQLSYEQYF. The variable domain in full, completed from reference TRBV7-2 and TRBJ2-7, reads GAGVSQSPSNKVTEKGKDVELRCDPISGHTALYWYRQSLGQGLEFLIYFQGNSAPDKSGLPSDRFSAERTGGSVSTLTIQRTQQEDSAVYLCASSSLVSPGQLSYEQYFGPGTRLTVT.

J is TRBJ1-2 and V is TRBV6-6; D not resolved. The CDR3 extends over 14 amino acids. Trimming shortened V by 0 bases and J by 6 bases, and 11 bases separated the two germline ends. Looked up from germline, CDR1 is MNHNY and CDR2 is SVGAGI (reference sequence). CDR3 bases: TGTGCCAGCAGTTACTCGACGGCGGAAAATGGCTACACCTTC. Residues: CASSYSTAENGYTF.

The chain is built from TRBV6-5 and TRBJ2-3, with a weak D call TRBD2 (6 bases). Trimming pared 7 bases from V and 3 bases from J, leaving 14 bases between. The CDR3 extends over 14 amino acids. In germline, CDR1 is MNHEY, CDR2 SVGAGI. CDR3 amino acids: CASTRGFGTDTQYF. The CDR3 DNA reads TGTGCCAGCACACGGGGGTTCGGAACAGATACGCAGTATTTT.

This chain links TRBV14 with TRBJ1-1; D not certain. The CDR3 is 14 residues long. Trimming left V 1 base short and J 7 bases short, with 13 bases between. Germline V gives CDR1 SGHDN, CDR2 FVKESK. For the CDR3, the DNA is TGTGCCAGCAGCCAAGGGATGGAACGGTTTGAAGCTTTCTTT. Translating gives CASSQGMERFEAFF.

The rearrangement joins TRBV4-1 to TRBJ2-1, with D perhaps being TRBD1 or TRBD2 (5 bases each). V shed 2 bases and J shed 9 bases, with 14 bases lying between them. The V gene's germline CDR1 is MGHRA and CDR2 YSYEKL. The CDR3 consists of 14 residues. CDR3 sequence reads: CASSQPDGTVEQFF. CDR3 nucleotides: TGCGCCAGCAGCCAACCTGACGGGACCGTTGAGCAGTTCTTC.

The rearrangement joins TRBV19 to TRBJ1-1; D is undetermined. Between the trimmed V and J ends, which lost 5 bases and 7 bases, there was a span of 29 bases. CDR3 length: 18 residues. CDR1 is LNHDA, CDR2 SQIVND, per germline (reference sequence). CDR3 DNA: TGTGCCAGTAGTCCCTGGACCCTCTCCCCAGAGAGGGTAAATGAAGCTTTCTTT. This encodes CASSPWTLSPERVNEAFF.

CDR3 protein: CSVESPGQYNEQFF. CDR3 nucleotides: TGCAGCGTCGAGTCCCCAGGACAGTACAATGAGCAGTTCTTC. This rearrangement joins TRBV29-1 to TRBJ2-1; tentatively, D is TRBD1 (6 bases). The CDR3 is 14 residues long. Trimming removed 6 bases from V and 4 bases from J, with 16 bases in between. In germline, CDR1 is SQVTM, CDR2 ANQGSEA.

This chain links TRBV7-8 with TRBJ2-6; 13 positions agree with TRBD2. From germline, CDR1 is SGHVS and CDR2 FQNEAQ. The ends lost 3 bases at V and 0 bases at J; junction bases unmatched: 5. The CDR3 contains 19 residues. CDR3 coding DNA: TGTGCCAGCAGCTTTCCGGGACTAGCGGGGATCTCTGGGGCCAACGTCCTGACTTTC. Its protein product is CASSFPGLAGISGANVLTF.

The rearrangement links TRBV7-3 to TRBJ2-7; the D gene is possibly TRBD2 (5 bases). This CDR3 has 15 amino acids. Trimming took 1 base from V and 2 from J, leaving 12 bases between them. Germline V gives CDR1 SGHTA, CDR2 FQGTGA. CDR3 region: CASSLSRGPTYEQYF. In DNA form, the CDR3 reads TGTGCCAGCAGCTTAAGCAGAGGGCCGACCTACGAGCAGTACTTC.

The chain combines TRBV29-1 with TRBJ1-2; 7 nucleotides align to TRBD1. The germline gives CDR1 SQVTM, CDR2 ANQGSEA. This CDR3 region has 16 residues. With V trimmed by 0 bases and J by 6 bases, 13 bases remained unmatched. In nucleotides, the CDR3 is TGCAGCGTTGAAGATCAGGGTGGTAGGGGGCAGGATGGCTACACCTTC. Protein product: CSVEDQGGRGQDGYTF. The full variable domain, rest sourced from reference TRBV29-1 and TRBJ1-2, is SAVISQKPSRDICQRGTSLTIQCQVDSQVTMMFWYRQQPGQSLTLIATANQGSEATYESGFVIDKFPISRPNLTFSTLTVSNMSPEDSSIYLCSVEDQGGRGQDGYTFGSGTRLTVV.